The source of this T cell receptor beta chain is a study of beta chain features in type 1 diabetes. As every portion of the isolated RNA was reverse transcribed, the sequencing read expressed TCRB transcripts. The table came from immunoSEQ multiplex PCR; TCRdb's copy has only in-frame clones and leaves some out. The top ten clones hold around 0.065% of a sample with about 470,000 clones, 30% of them seen once. Points from the study as a whole: Naive, central memory and regulatory TCRB repertoires appeared more similar among patients than healthy donors.

The V end was cut by 6 bases, the J end by 4 bases, with 15 bases between. This CDR3 spans 14 amino acids. Germline V lookup: CDR1 KGHSH, CDR2 LQKENI. Comments on this clone: Its antigen is unknown.

The clonotype comes from a man younger than 35 in good health. Sequenced material: naive CD4+ T cells from blood. The chain has TRBV18 and TRBJ1-1, with D possibly TRBD1 on 5 matching bases. CDR3 bases: TGTGCCAGCTCCGCCGGGGCCGGGAGCACTGAAGCTTTCTTT. Translation: CASSAGAGSTEAFF.